The 12 T cell receptor beta chains listed next were all sequenced from one sample in a study of T cell responses to AZD1222 COVID-19 vaccine. TCRdb's table, derived via immunoSEQ multiplex PCR, lists solely in-frame clones and lacks some. This table has about 270,000 clones, approximately 94% appearing once. The material sequenced was peripheral blood, taken 28 days after the second AZD1222 dose. These receptors were obtained from an adult who received the AZD1222 COVID-19 vaccine.

The DNA for the CDR3 is TGTGCCATCAGTGAGGGGGCCGGCTTTCGGGATGAAAAACTGTTTTTT. Translation gives CAISEGAGFRDEKLFF. The V and J genes are TRBV10-3 and TRBJ1-4, with D perhaps TRBD1 (5 bases). The CDR3 is 16 residues long. V lost 2 bases and J lost 6, with 16 bases in between. Germline values: CDR1 ENHRY, CDR2 SYGVKD.

The chain's CDR3 is CASSLKGTSGPYEQYF. The CDR3 DNA reads as TGTGCCAGCAGCTTAAAAGGGACTAGCGGACCCTACGAGCAGTACTTC. V usage is TRBV3-1 (or the pseudogene TRBV3-2) and J usage is TRBJ2-7; TRBD2 matches at 11 bases. The CDR3 runs to 16 residues. V was pared by 5 bases and J by 2 bases, with 8 bases of the junction left unmatched. Germline loops: CDR1 LGHDT, CDR2 YNNKEL (reference sequence).

In this sample, this clone turned up a few times. The CDR3 DNA reads TGTGCCAGCAGTGAAAGGCAGGGGCCGACCTACGAGCAGTACTTC. This gives the protein CASSERQGPTYEQYF. This chain joins TRBV2 and TRBJ2-7; possible D gene TRBD1, 6 bases. CDR1 and CDR2 from the germline V gene are SNHLY and FYNNEI. Between the trimmed V and J ends, which lost 2 bases and 2 bases, there was a span of 13 bases. The CDR3 covers 15 residues.

V and J are TRBV2 and TRBJ2-3; 9 nucleotides agree with TRBD2. The germline V gene has CDR1 SNHLY and CDR2 FYNNEI. This CDR3 region has 15 residues. The junction had 4 bases not matched to a gene; V was cut back by 4 bases and J by 2 bases. CDR3 amino acids: CASSVGGGATDTQYF. CDR3 nucleotide sequence: TGTGCCAGCAGTGTGGGCGGGGGGGCCACAGATACGCAGTATTTT.

This clone was seen once. The gene calls are TRBV21-1 and TRBJ1-6; TRBD1, the D gene given by the table, was not confirmed from the DNA. TRBV21-1 is a pseudogene. This CDR3 is built from 20 residues. CDR3 coding DNA: TGTGCCAGCTTACGCCCGGCCACAGGACCCCGCGGCTCCTATAATTCACCCCTCCACTTT. Amino acid sequence: CASLRPATGPRGSYNSPLHF.

V and J are TRBV18 and TRBJ2-4; TRBD1 might be the D (6 bases). The CDR3 spans 16 residues. V lost 3 bases, J lost 0 bases, and 12 bases lay in between. Germline V gene lookup returns CDR1 KGHSH and CDR2 LQKENI. The CDR3 sequence is CASSPPGQLAKNIQYF. DNA of the CDR3: TGTGCCAGCTCACCCCCCGGACAGCTAGCCAAAAACATTCAGTACTTC. Variable domain in full (rest from reference TRBV18 and TRBJ2-4): NAGVMQNPRHLVRRRGQEARLRCSPMKGHSHVYWYRQLPEEGLKFMVYLQKENIIDESGMPKERFSAEFPKEGPSILRIQQVVRGDSAAYFCASSPPGQLAKNIQYFGAGTRLSVL.

V and J are TRBV28 and TRBJ2-6; no clear D. The CDR3 runs 18 residues. Germline CDR1 and CDR2: MDHEN and SYDVKM. V lost 3 bases and J lost 3, with 18 bases in between. The CDR3 DNA reads TGTGCCAGCAGTTTGACCCCCCCCCACGTAGGTGGGGCCAACGTCCTGACTTTC. This gives the protein CASSLTPPHVGGANVLTF.

The chain couples TRBV4-1 to TRBJ1-3; D is unclear. CDR3 size: 15 residues. V was pared by 2 bases and J by 3 bases, with 11 bases between. The germline CDR1 and CDR2 sequences are MGHRA and YSYEKL. The CDR3 coding sequence is TGCGCCAGCAGCCAACCCCGGGAGATTGGAAACACCATATATTTT. The encoded protein is CASSQPREIGNTIYF.

The gene calls are TRBV10-2 and TRBJ2-1; D gene unclear. V lost 7 bases and J 9 bases, leaving 10 bases between the germline ends. The CDR3 covers 11 residues. Germline V gives CDR1 WSHSY, CDR2 SAAADI. The CDR3 bases are TGCGCCAGCAAGGAGTTCGGTGAGCAGTTCTTC. It yields the protein CASKEFGEQFF.

The chain has TRBV5-1 and TRBJ2-7; 7 positions agree with TRBD2. The CDR3 spans 13 residues. The germline CDR1 and CDR2 sequences are SGHRS and YFSETQ. The J segment lost 3 bases and the V segment lost 4 bases, leaving 4 bases of the junction unmatched. CDR3 sequence reads: CASSRGGIYEQYF. The DNA of the CDR3 is TGCGCCAGCAGCCGCGGGGGAATCTACGAGCAGTACTTC.

The V gene is TRBV11-2, the J gene TRBJ1-6, with D possibly TRBD1 on 5 matching bases. Trimming removed 3 bases at V and 7 bases at J, with 10 bases between. CDR3 length: 14 residues. Germline values: CDR1 SGHAT, CDR2 FQNNGV. The CDR3 DNA is TGTGCCAGCAGCTTGGGGGTGTGGAATTCACCCCTCCACTTT. This codes for CASSLGVWNSPLHF.

V gene TRBV5-6 combines with J gene TRBJ2-7; TRBD1 aligns across 8 bases. The CDR3 runs 14 residues. With V trimmed by 6 bases and J by 1 base, 6 bases remained unmatched. Germline V gene data show CDR1 as SGHDT and CDR2 as YYEEEE. The chain's CDR3 is CASTTGGRSYEQYF. The CDR3 DNA is TGTGCCAGCACTACAGGGGGGAGATCCTACGAGCAGTACTTC.